This T cell receptor (beta chain) was captured by sequencing in a study of T cells in Graves' hyperthyroidism and ophthalmopathy. Amplification targeted TCR beta CDR3 regions from RNA transcripts. First-round RT-PCR with HTBI primers amplified the TCR CDR3 region. TCRdb passed the multiplex PCR reads through MiXCR, listing each CDR3 protein once. The table lists some 720,000 distinct CDR3 sequences, over 15% of them singletons. This clonotype occurred many times. The CDR3 is 13 residues long. Per germline, CDR1 SGHAT and CDR2 FQNNGV. V gave up 0 bases and J gave up 7 bases, with 10 bases separating them.

Sequencing was done on a sample of blood. The receptor comes from a man between 18 and 29 years old with Graves' hyperthyroidism. The chain has TRBV11-2 and TRBJ2-7, with D perhaps being TRBD1 or TRBD2 (5 bases each). The CDR3 bases are TGTGCCAGCAGCTTAGAATTCTGGGGGGAGCAGTACTTC. Translation: CASSLEFWGEQYF. The whole variable domain, filled in from reference TRBV11-2 and TRBJ2-7, reads EAGVAQSPRYKIIEKRQSVAFWCNPISGHATLYWYQQILGQGPKLLIQFQNNGVVDDSQLPKDRFSAERLKGVDSTLKIQPAKLEDSAVYLCASSLEFWGEQYFGPGTRLTVT.